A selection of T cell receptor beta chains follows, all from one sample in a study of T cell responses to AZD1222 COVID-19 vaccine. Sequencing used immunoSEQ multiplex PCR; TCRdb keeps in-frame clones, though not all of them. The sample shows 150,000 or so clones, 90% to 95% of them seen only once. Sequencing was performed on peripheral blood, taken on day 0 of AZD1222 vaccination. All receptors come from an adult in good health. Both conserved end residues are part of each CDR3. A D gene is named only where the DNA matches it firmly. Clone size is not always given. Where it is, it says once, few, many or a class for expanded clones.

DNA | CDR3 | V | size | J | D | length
TGTGCCAGTAGTATAGGTTGGATCAATCAGCCCCAGCATTTT | CASSIGWINQPQHF | TRBV19 | . | TRBJ1-5 | . | 14
TGTGCCTGGAGTGAGGACAGGGACTACGAGCAGTACTTC | CAWSEDRDYEQYF | TRBV30 | . | TRBJ2-7 | TRBD1 | 13
TGTGCCAGCAGTTACGGAGTATCCTACGAGCAGTACTTC | CASSYGVSYEQYF | TRBV6-5 | . | TRBJ2-7 | . | 13
TGTGCCAGCAGAACCACTAGCGGCCTCTACAATGAGCAGTTCTTC | CASRTTSGLYNEQFF | TRBV25-1 | . | TRBJ2-1 | TRBD2 | 15
TGTGCCAGCAGTCCCCTTGGGCCGGCGAGTCAGCCCCAGCATTTT | CASSPLGPASQPQHF | TRBV2 | . | TRBJ1-5 | . | 15
TGTGCCATCAGTGACGCAGCCTACGAGCAGTACTTC | CAISDAAYEQYF | TRBV10-3 | . | TRBJ2-7 | . | 12
TGTGCAAGTCGCTTAGCGCCAAGGTTTGAAGCTTTCTTT | CASRLAPRFEAFF | TRBV12-2 | . | TRBJ1-1 | . | 13
TGTGCCAGCAGCTACTCGGGGTTCAATGAGCAGTTCTTC | CASSYSGFNEQFF | TRBV4-2 | . | TRBJ2-1 | . | 13
TGTGCCAGTAGTATGGACTTCTATGGCTACACCTTC | CASSMDFYGYTF | TRBV19 | . | TRBJ1-2 | . | 12
TGTGCTAGTGGTTTGGACACGGCGTACGAGCAGTACTTC | CASGLDTAYEQYF | TRBV12-5 | . | TRBJ2-7 | . | 13
TGTGCCAGCAGCTCCCGGGGGAGTACCGTGCAGTACTTC | CASSSRGSTVQYF | TRBV7-8 | . | TRBJ2-7 | . | 13
TGCGCCAGCAGCCAAAGGACTAGCGGGAGCTACGAGCAGTACTTC | CASSQRTSGSYEQYF | TRBV4-1 | . | TRBJ2-7 | TRBD2 | 15
TGTGCCAGCAGTGATTGGGGGCGGAGGGAGACCCAGTACTTC | CASSDWGRRETQYF | TRBV6-1 | . | TRBJ2-5 | . | 14
. | CASILDSRNYGYTF | TRBV28 | . | TRBJ1-2 | . | 14
TGTGCCAGCGAGGCCCGTGGACTCTACGAGCAGTACTTC | CASEARGLYEQYF | TRBV28 | . | TRBJ2-7 | . | 13
TGCGCCAGCAGCCCCGGGACAGGGGGCAGAGGTGTAGCTTTCTTT | CASSPGTGGRGVAFF | TRBV5-1 | . | TRBJ1-1 | TRBD1 | 15
TGCAGCGTCATAACAGAGGGAGCTTTCTTT | CSVITEGAFF | TRBV29-1 | . | TRBJ1-1 | . | 10
TGTGCCAGCAGCTTAGACAGGGACTATGGCTACACCTTC | CASSLDRDYGYTF | TRBV7-9 | . | TRBJ1-2 | . | 13
TGTGCCAGCCCCTGGACTAGCGGGAGAAAGGTAGATACGCAGTATTTT | CASPWTSGRKVDTQYF | TRBV21-1 | . | TRBJ2-3 | . | 16
TGTGCCAGCAGCCCCCAGGGAAGCACAGATACGCAGTATTTT | CASSPQGSTDTQYF | TRBV5-4 | . | TRBJ2-3 | . | 14
TGTGCCAGCAGTCCCGGGCTGTCCTACGAGCAGTACTTC | CASSPGLSYEQYF | TRBV27 | . | TRBJ2-7 | . | 13
TGTGCCAGCAGCACACCCGGCTACGAGCAGTACTTC | CASSTPGYEQYF | TRBV28 | . | TRBJ2-7 | . | 12
TGCAGTGCTAGTAGGTCCTACAATGAGCAGTTCTTC | CSASRSYNEQFF | TRBV20-1 | . | TRBJ2-1 | . | 12
TGTGCCATCGGGGGGGCCACTAGCGGGAGCCCGAGGGGTTCCAATGAGCAGTTCTTC | CAIGGATSGSPRGSNEQFF | TRBV10-3 | . | TRBJ2-1 | TRBD2 | 19
TGTGCCAGCAGCTTAAGGGGACAGTATAATTCACCCCTCCACTTT | CASSLRGQYNSPLHF | TRBV7-6 | . | TRBJ1-6 | TRBD1 | 15
TGTGCCAGCAGCTTAGGTCAAACCGGCCCCCGCCCCCGGAACACTGAAGCTTTCTTT | CASSLGQTGPRPRNTEAFF | TRBV11-2 | . | TRBJ1-1 | . | 19
TGTGCCAGCAGTGACGGGACAGGGGCCACTGAAGCTTTCTTT | CASSDGTGATEAFF | TRBV6-4 | few | TRBJ1-1 | TRBD1 | 14
TGTGCCTGGGGGATTCCCTACGAGCAGTACTTC | CAWGIPYEQYF | TRBV30 | . | TRBJ2-7 | . | 11
TGTGCCAGCAGCGATAGCGGGAGCTATAAGGTTGGGCAGTTCTTC | CASSDSGSYKVGQFF | TRBV13 | . | TRBJ2-1 | TRBD2 | 15
TGTGCCAGCAGTTTAGGGTACTATGGCTACACCTTC | CASSLGYYGYTF | TRBV12-3/TRBV12-4 | once | TRBJ1-2 | . | 12
TGTGCCAGCAGCGACGGTGGAATGGATAGCAATCAGCCCCAGCATTTT | CASSDGGMDSNQPQHF | TRBV9 | . | TRBJ1-5 | . | 16
TGTGCCAGCAGCTTCCACCTTAACACAGATGGCTACACCTTC | CASSFHLNTDGYTF | TRBV11-2 | . | TRBJ1-2 | . | 14
TGCGCCAGCAGCCAAGAGTTTTACAATGAGCAGTTCTTC | CASSQEFYNEQFF | TRBV4-1 | . | TRBJ2-1 | . | 13
TGTGCCAGCAGCCAGCCACTAGCGGGAGTTGAGACCCAGTACTTC | CASSQPLAGVETQYF | TRBV3-1/TRBV3-2 | . | TRBJ2-5 | TRBD2 | 15
TGTGCCAGCAAACAGGGGTATTCACCCCTCCACTTT | CASKQGYSPLHF | TRBV2 | . | TRBJ1-6 | TRBD1 | 12
TGCAGTGCTAGTTCCCCACCCGCGAGCTACTATGGCTACACCTTC | CSASSPPASYYGYTF | TRBV20-1 | . | TRBJ1-2 | . | 15
TGTGCCAGCAGCGTAGTGGAGGGGATGAGCTACACCTTC | CASSVVEGMSYTF | TRBV9 | . | TRBJ1-2 | . | 13
TGCGCCAGCAGCTTGGGACAGGCAAACAATGAGCAGTTCTTC | CASSLGQANNEQFF | TRBV5-1 | . | TRBJ2-1 | . | 14
TGTGCCAGCAGCTACCCAGCCGTACGATATGGCTACACCTTC | CASSYPAVRYGYTF | TRBV7-9 | . | TRBJ1-2 | . | 14
TGTGCCAGCAGTAGCACAAGTGATAATTCACCCCTCCACTTT | CASSSTSDNSPLHF | TRBV6-4 | . | TRBJ1-6 | . | 14
TGTGCCAGCAATTTGGGGGCGCGGAATTCACCCCTCCACTTT | CASNLGARNSPLHF | TRBV6-5 | . | TRBJ1-6 | . | 14
TGTGCCAGCAGCCAAGATCTTGGGAACGGGGAGCTGTTTTTT | CASSQDLGNGELFF | TRBV14 | once | TRBJ2-2 | . | 14
TGTGCCAGCAGCTTAGAGATCGGCGGGACTAGCGGCTCCGAGCAGTACTTC | CASSLEIGGTSGSEQYF | TRBV13 | . | TRBJ2-7 | TRBD2 | 17
TGTGCCAGCAGTCTCCCCGCCCTAGGAAACAATGAGCAGTTCTTC | CASSLPALGNNEQFF | TRBV27 | . | TRBJ2-1 | . | 15
TGTGCCAGCAGTACAGAGGGGGCCCTCGGGGAGACCCAGTACTTC | CASSTEGALGETQYF | TRBV7-9 | . | TRBJ2-5 | TRBD1 | 15
TGTGCCAGTACGACAGGGGTATCCTACGAGCAGTACTTC | CASTTGVSYEQYF | TRBV6-5 | . | TRBJ2-7 | TRBD1 | 13
TGTGCCAGCAAAACGACTAGCGGTGACACCGGGGAGCTGTTTTTT | CASKTTSGDTGELFF | TRBV6-4 | . | TRBJ2-2 | TRBD2 | 15
TGCGCCAGCAGACTAGCGACCGATACGCAGTATTTT | CASRLATDTQYF | TRBV5-1 | . | TRBJ2-3 | TRBD2 | 12
TGTGCCTCGACGGCCGGGAGCTCCTATAATTCACCCCTCCACTTT | CASTAGSSYNSPLHF | TRBV30 | . | TRBJ1-6 | . | 15
TGCGCCAGCAGCCATGACGGCCTCAAGTTGAACACTGAAGCTTTCTTT | CASSHDGLKLNTEAFF | TRBV5-1 | . | TRBJ1-1 | . | 16
TGTGCCAGCAGCCCACGCCGAGGGGATCACACCGGGGAGCTGTTTTTT | CASSPRRGDHTGELFF | TRBV7-9 | . | TRBJ2-2 | . | 16
TGTGCCAGTAGTATAGGGGGACAGGTCTGGAATTCACCCCTCCACTTT | CASSIGGQVWNSPLHF | TRBV19 | . | TRBJ1-6 | TRBD1 | 16
TGTGCCAGTAGAAGTTCGGCCGGATACACCGGGGAGCTGTTTTTT | CASRSSAGYTGELFF | TRBV19 | . | TRBJ2-2 | . | 15